This T cell receptor beta chain was retrieved from a study of CD8 T cells in Susac syndrome. The CDR3 is made up of 13 amino acids. Germline V gene lookup returns CDR1 SGHNT and CDR2 YYREEE (reference sequence). Trimming stripped 0 bases from V and 4 bases from J, with 4 bases between. The RNA input was about 0.5 to 1 ug, and it was reverse transcribed with random hexamers. TCRdb passed the immunoSEQ multiplex PCR reads through MiXCR, listing each CDR3 protein once. The sample lists some 110,000 distinct CDR3 sequences, around 94% occurring once. Sequencing was done on a sample of CD4+ T cells from PBMCs. This sequence was found in a human donor in good health. The V gene is TRBV5-4, the J gene TRBJ2-2; D remains ambiguous. This chain's CDR3 is CASSLGATGELFF. The CDR3, as DNA: TGTGCCAGCAGCTTGGGGGCCACCGGGGAGCTGTTTTTT.